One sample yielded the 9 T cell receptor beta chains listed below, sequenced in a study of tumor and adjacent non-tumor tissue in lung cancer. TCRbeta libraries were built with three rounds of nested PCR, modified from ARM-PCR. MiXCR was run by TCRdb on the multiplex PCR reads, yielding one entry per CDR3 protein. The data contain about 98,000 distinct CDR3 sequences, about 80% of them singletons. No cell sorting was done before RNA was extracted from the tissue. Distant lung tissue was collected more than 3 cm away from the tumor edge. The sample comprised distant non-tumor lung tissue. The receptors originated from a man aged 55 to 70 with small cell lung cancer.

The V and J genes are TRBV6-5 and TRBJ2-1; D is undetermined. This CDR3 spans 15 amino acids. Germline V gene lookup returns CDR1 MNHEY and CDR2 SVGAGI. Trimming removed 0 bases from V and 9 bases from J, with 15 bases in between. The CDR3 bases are TGTGCCAGCAGTTACTCTGGTGGAGTGTGTAGTGAGCAGTTCTTC. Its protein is CASSYSGGVCSEQFF.

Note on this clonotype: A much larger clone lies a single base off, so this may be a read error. DNA for the CDR3: TGCGCCAACTGCCTCCTGGGGGACAGGGGGCAAGAGACCCAGTACTTC. Protein: CANCLLGDRGQETQYF. The V gene is TRBV4-1, the J gene TRBJ2-5, with TRBD1 matching over 11 bases. J was trimmed by 2 bases and V by 10 bases; bases with no gene match: 12. In germline, CDR1 is MGHRA, CDR2 YSYEKL. This CDR3 is built from 16 residues.

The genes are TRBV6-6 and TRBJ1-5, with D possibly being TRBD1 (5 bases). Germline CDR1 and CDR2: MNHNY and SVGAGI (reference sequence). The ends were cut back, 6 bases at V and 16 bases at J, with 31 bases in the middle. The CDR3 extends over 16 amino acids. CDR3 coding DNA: TGTGCCAGCAGAAAGAGGGTGGGGGATAGCAATCAGCTCCAACATTTT. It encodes CASRKRVGDSNQLQHF.

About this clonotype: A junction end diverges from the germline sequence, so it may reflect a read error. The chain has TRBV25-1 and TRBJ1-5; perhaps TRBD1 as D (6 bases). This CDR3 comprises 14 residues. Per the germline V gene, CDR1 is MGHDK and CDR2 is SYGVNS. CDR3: CARSEKQGHQPQHF. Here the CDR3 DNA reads TGTGCCAGGAGTGAAAAACAGGGACATCAGCCCCAGCATTTT.

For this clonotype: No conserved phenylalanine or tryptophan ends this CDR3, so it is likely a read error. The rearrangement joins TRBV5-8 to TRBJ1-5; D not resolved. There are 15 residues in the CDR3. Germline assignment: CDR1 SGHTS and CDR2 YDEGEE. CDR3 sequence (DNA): TGTGTCAGCAGCCCTTGGACCTCGGGTAATCAGCCCCAGCATGTT. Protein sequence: CVSSPWTSGNQPQHV.

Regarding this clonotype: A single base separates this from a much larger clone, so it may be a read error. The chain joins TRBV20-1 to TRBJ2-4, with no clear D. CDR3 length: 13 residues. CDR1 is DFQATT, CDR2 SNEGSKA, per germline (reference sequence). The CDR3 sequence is CSALHGAKNVQYF. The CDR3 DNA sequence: TGCAGTGCCCTGCATGGAGCCAAAAACGTTCAGTACTTC.

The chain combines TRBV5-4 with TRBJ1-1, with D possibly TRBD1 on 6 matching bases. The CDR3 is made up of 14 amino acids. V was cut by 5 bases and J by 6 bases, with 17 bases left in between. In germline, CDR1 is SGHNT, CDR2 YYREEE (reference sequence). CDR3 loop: CASSHGRGAAEAFF. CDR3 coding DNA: TGTGCCAGCAGTCATGGACGGGGGGCTGCTGAAGCTTTCTTT.

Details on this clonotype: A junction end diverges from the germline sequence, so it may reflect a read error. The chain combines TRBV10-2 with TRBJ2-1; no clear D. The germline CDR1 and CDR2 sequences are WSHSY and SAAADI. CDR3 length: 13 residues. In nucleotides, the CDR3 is TGCGCCAGCTGCGAGACTGGCCAGTATGAACAGTTCTTC. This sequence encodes CASCETGQYEQFF.

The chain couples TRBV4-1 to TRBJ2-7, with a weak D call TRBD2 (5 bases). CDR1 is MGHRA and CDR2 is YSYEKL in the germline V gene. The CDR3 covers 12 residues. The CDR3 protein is CASSQGGSEQYV. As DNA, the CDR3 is TGCGCCAGCAGCCAAGGAGGGAGCGAGCAGTACGTA.